These 14 T cell receptor beta chains came from one sample sequenced in a study of control samples from healthy donors and cancer patients. Profiled with immunoSEQ multiplex PCR; TCRdb holds only in-frame clones, not every one. The sample includes around 110,000 clones, over 90% seen only once; the top ten take roughly 2.7%. The sample consisted of blood. The receptors derive from a man aged 25 to 45 in good health.

The chain recombines TRBV9 with TRBJ2-7; D perhaps matches TRBD2 (6 bases). The CDR3 loop spans 15 amino acids. Germline V gene sequence: CDR1 SGDLS, CDR2 YYNGEE. V lost 4 bases to trimming and J lost 5 bases, with 19 bases between them. Written as DNA, the CDR3 is TGTGCCAGCAGCCGAAATCCGGGGACTCCTGACGAGCAGTACTTC. This gives the protein CASSRNPGTPDEQYF. The whole variable domain, remainder taken from reference TRBV9 and TRBJ2-7, is DSGVTQTPKHLITATGQRVTLRCSPRSGDLSVYWYQQSLDQGLQFLIQYYNGEERAKGNILERFSAQQFPDLHSELNLSSLELGDSALYFCASSRNPGTPDEQYFGPGTRLTVT.

The chain employs TRBV5-1 and TRBJ1-2, with no clear D. Looked up from germline, CDR1 is SGHRS and CDR2 is YFSETQ. This CDR3 spans 11 amino acids. Trimming left V 3 bases short and J 6 bases short, with 6 bases between. The DNA of the CDR3 is TGCGCCAGCAGCTCCCGGGATGGCTACACCTTC. Its translation: CASSSRDGYTF.

V is TRBV19 and J is TRBJ2-5; perhaps TRBD2 as D (7 bases). Trimming stripped 6 bases from V and 5 bases from J, with 22 bases between. Germline V gene data show CDR1 as LNHDA and CDR2 as SQIVND (reference sequence). This CDR3 has 16 amino acids. The CDR3 DNA sequence: TGTGCCAGTAGCCTCAATGGTGGGGGGGCCCGGGAGACCCAGTACTTC. It is translated as CASSLNGGGARETQYF. The complete variable domain, with remaining parts taken from reference TRBV19 and TRBJ2-5, reads DGGITQSPKYLFRKEGQNVTLSCEQNLNHDAMYWYRQDPGQGLRLIYYSQIVNDFQKGDIAEGYSVSREKKESFPLTVTSAQKNPTAFYLCASSLNGGGARETQYFGPGTRLLVL.

This sequence joins TRBV6-6 and TRBJ1-3, with D possibly TRBD1 on 5 matching bases. Germline loops: CDR1 MNHNY, CDR2 SVGAGI (reference sequence). This CDR3 has 19 residues. V was trimmed by 6 bases and J by 2 bases, leaving 26 bases between them. DNA of the CDR3: TGTGCCAGCAGCCGATTGGGGGGGATGCTTCGGTCGGCTGGAAACACCATATATTTT. Amino acids: CASSRLGGMLRSAGNTIYF.

The rearrangement joins TRBV19 to TRBJ2-5; TRBD2 matches 9 bases. Germline lookup yields CDR1 LNHDA and CDR2 SQIVND (reference sequence). The junction had 4 bases not matched to a gene; V was cut back by 6 bases and J by 2 bases. The CDR3 sequence is 14 residues long. CDR3 bases: TGTGCCAGTAGGAAGACTAGCGGACAAGAGACCCAGTACTTC. Its translation is CASRKTSGQETQYF. Based on the CDR3 plus reference TRBV19 and TRBJ2-5, the full variable domain is DGGITQSPKYLFRKEGQNVTLSCEQNLNHDAMYWYRQDPGQGLRLIYYSQIVNDFQKGDIAEGYSVSREKKESFPLTVTSAQKNPTAFYLCASRKTSGQETQYFGPGTRLLVL.

The rearrangement joins TRBV9 to TRBJ1-6; no firm D call. This CDR3 region has 13 residues. CDR1 SGDLS and CDR2 YYNGEE come from the germline V gene. V was trimmed by 3 bases and J by 8 bases, leaving 9 bases between them. This CDR3 is CASSATLDSPLHF. As DNA, the CDR3 is TGTGCCAGCAGCGCTACTCTCGATTCACCCCTCCACTTT. The full variable domain, in which reference TRBV9 and TRBJ1-6 provide the parts outside the CDR3, is DSGVTQTPKHLITATGQRVTLRCSPRSGDLSVYWYQQSLDQGLQFLIQYYNGEERAKGNILERFSAQQFPDLHSELNLSSLELGDSALYFCASSATLDSPLHFGNGTRLTVT.

The chain has TRBV12-2 and TRBJ2-5; the table's D call of TRBD1 was not tested on the DNA. TRBV12-2 represents a pseudogene. The CDR3 runs 21 residues. The chain's CDR3 is CASRLEASPGQAPEYQETQYF. As DNA, the CDR3 is TGTGCAAGTCGCTTAGAAGCCTCCCCGGGACAGGCCCCGGAGTACCAAGAGACCCAGTACTTC.

The V and J genes are TRBV28 and TRBJ2-5; tentatively, D is TRBD2 (6 bases). Germline-derived CDR1 and CDR2 are MDHEN and SYDVKM. V dropped 4 bases and J dropped 5 bases, with 17 bases sitting between them. The CDR3 is 15 residues long. CDR3 in amino acids: CASSSAGPLGETQYF. For the CDR3, the DNA is TGTGCCAGCAGTTCGGCGGGACCTCTGGGGGAGACCCAGTACTTC.

The chain links TRBV27 to TRBJ2-7, with D possibly being TRBD2 (6 bases). CDR3 length: 13 residues. V was clipped by 1 base and J by 7 bases, with 11 bases between them. Germline values: CDR1 MNHEY, CDR2 SMNVEV (reference sequence). CDR3 residues: CASSLLYAGEQYF. The CDR3 DNA follows: TGTGCCAGCAGTTTATTATATGCGGGGGAGCAGTACTTC.

The genes are TRBV5-1 and TRBJ1-2; D perhaps matches TRBD1 (5 bases). CDR3 size: 17 residues. V shed 4 bases and J shed 0 bases, with 19 bases lying between them. Germline assignment: CDR1 SGHRS and CDR2 YFSETQ. The CDR3, as DNA: TGCGCCAGCAGCCCAGGCGGTATACAGGCTGCTAACTATGGCTACACCTTC. Translated, it gives CASSPGGIQAANYGYTF.

The chain is built from TRBV28 and TRBJ2-7, with D possibly matching TRBD2 (6 bases). Per the germline V gene, CDR1 is MDHEN and CDR2 is SYDVKM. V was cut by 3 bases and J by 2 bases, with 11 bases left in between. This CDR3 contains 14 residues. CDR3 region: CASSFLGGTYEQYF. Written as DNA, the CDR3 is TGTGCCAGCAGTTTCCTAGGAGGGACCTACGAGCAGTACTTC. Variable domain in full (rest from reference TRBV28 and TRBJ2-7): DVKVTQSSRYLVKRTGEKVFLECVQDMDHENMFWYRQDPGLGLRLIYFSYDVKMKEKGDIPEGYSVSREKKERFSLILESASTNQTSMYLCASSFLGGTYEQYFGPGTRLTVT.

The genes are TRBV3-1 (or the pseudogene TRBV3-2) and TRBJ2-1; 8 positions match TRBD1. This CDR3 is 17 amino acids long. Per the germline V gene, CDR1 is LGHDT and CDR2 is YNNKEL (reference sequence). With V trimmed by 6 bases and J by 6 bases, 16 bases remained unmatched. CDR3 region: CASSRKQGQGASNEQFF. The DNA for the CDR3 is TGTGCCAGCAGTCGTAAGCAGGGCCAGGGGGCCAGCAATGAGCAGTTCTTC.

V and J are TRBV6-5 and TRBJ2-3; D call uncertain. Germline V gene lookup returns CDR1 MNHEY and CDR2 SVGAGI. With 8 bases removed from V and 3 bases from J, the gap between germline ends came to 18 bases. This CDR3 region has 15 residues. Here the CDR3 reads CASQFEFSWTDTQYF. CDR3 bases: TGTGCCAGCCAGTTCGAGTTCAGTTGGACAGATACGCAGTATTTT.

This chain uses TRBV28 with TRBJ1-1; D possibly corresponds to TRBD1 (6 bases). The CDR3 totals 15 residues. The germline V and J ends were trimmed by 7 bases and 5 bases, with 20 bases remaining between them. CDR1 and CDR2 from the germline V gene are MDHEN and SYDVKM. Written as DNA, the CDR3 is TGTGCCAGCATTTCATTCCAGGGGTTGCGGACTGAAGCTTTCTTT. Residues: CASISFQGLRTEAFF.